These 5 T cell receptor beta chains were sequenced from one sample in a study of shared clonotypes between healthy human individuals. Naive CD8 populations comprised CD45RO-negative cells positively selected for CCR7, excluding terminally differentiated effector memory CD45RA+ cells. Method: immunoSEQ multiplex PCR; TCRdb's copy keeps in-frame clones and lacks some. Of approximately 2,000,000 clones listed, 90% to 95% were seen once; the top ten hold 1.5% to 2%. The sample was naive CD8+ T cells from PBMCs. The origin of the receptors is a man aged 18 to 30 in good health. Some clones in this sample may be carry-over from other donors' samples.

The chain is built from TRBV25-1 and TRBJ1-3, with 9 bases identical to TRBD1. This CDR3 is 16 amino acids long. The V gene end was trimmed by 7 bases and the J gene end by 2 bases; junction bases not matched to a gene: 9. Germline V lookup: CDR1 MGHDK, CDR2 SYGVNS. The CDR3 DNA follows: TGTGCCAGCACTTGGGACAGGGAAGGCGCTGGAAACACCATATATTTT. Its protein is CASTWDREGAGNTIYF.

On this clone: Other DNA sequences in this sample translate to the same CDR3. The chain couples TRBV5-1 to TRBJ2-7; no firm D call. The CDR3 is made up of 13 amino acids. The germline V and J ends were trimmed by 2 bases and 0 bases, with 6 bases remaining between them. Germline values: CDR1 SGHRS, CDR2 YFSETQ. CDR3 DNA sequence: TGCGCCAGCAGCTTAACCAGCTCCTACGAGCAGTACTTC. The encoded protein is CASSLTSSYEQYF.

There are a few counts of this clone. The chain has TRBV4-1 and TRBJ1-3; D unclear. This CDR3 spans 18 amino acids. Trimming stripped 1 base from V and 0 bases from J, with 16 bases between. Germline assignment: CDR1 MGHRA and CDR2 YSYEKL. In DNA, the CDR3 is TGCGCCAGCAGCCAAGCGGGTGCAGACCTGTACTCTGGAAACACCATATATTTT. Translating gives CASSQAGADLYSGNTIYF.

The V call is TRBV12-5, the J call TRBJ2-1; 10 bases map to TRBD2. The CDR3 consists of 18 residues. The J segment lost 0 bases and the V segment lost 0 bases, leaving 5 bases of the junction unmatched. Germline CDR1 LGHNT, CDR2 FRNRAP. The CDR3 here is CASGLVGPSGSSYNEQFF. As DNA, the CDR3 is TGTGCTAGTGGTTTGGTAGGTCCTAGCGGGAGCTCCTACAATGAGCAGTTCTTC.

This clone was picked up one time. The CDR3: CASSRDIKDTEAFF. In DNA form, the CDR3 reads TGTGCCAGCAGCCGGGACATAAAAGATACTGAAGCTTTCTTT. The chain employs TRBV5-4 and TRBJ1-1; the D gene is possibly TRBD1 (6 bases). The CDR3 has 14 amino acids. V was trimmed by 4 bases and J by 5 bases, leaving 15 bases between them. Germline V gives CDR1 SGHNT, CDR2 YYREEE (reference sequence). Full variable domain (outside the CDR3, taken from reference TRBV5-4 and TRBJ1-1): ETGVTQSPTHLIKTRGQQVTLRCSSQSGHNTVSWYQQALGQGPQFIFQYYREEENGRGNFPPRFSGLQFPNYSSELNVNALELDDSALYLCASSRDIKDTEAFFGQGTRLTVV.